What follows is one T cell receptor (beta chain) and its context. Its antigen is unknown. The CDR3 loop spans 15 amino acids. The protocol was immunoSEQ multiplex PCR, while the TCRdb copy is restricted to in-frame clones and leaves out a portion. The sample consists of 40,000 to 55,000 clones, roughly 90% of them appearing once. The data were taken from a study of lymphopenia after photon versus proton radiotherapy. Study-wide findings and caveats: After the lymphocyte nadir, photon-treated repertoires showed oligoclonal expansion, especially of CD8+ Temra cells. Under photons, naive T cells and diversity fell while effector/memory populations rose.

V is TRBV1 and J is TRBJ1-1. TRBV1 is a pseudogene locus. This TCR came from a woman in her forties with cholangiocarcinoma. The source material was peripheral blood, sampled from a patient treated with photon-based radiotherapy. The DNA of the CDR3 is TGCACCAGCAGCCCCTTAGGGTCCGGGAACCCTGAAGCTTTCTTT. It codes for CTSSPLGSGNPEAFF.